The present TCR beta chain was sequenced within a study of blood T cells in healthy people across ages. Whole-study results and caveats: Without sorted subsets, naive and antigen-experienced compartments could not be conclusively compared. As age increased, TCR beta diversity per million T cells fell in a roughly linear fashion.

Then a second PCR, running about 6 to 12 cycles, was carried out with a sample-barcoded 5' primer and a J-beta primer mix. Carrying 12 random nucleotides, a template-switch adaptor labeled each individual cDNA molecule. TCRdb itself ran the 5' RACE reads through MiXCR, one entry per CDR3 protein. The data show approximately 1.5 million distinct CDR3 sequences, with 30% to 40% seen just once and 10% to 12% held by the top ten. A remark on this clonotype: Its antigen is undetermined.

Per sample, extraction of total RNA gave at least 5 micrograms in every case. Germline loops: CDR1 SQVTM, CDR2 ANQGSEA. The CDR3 length is 14 residues. With 1 base removed from V and 1 base from J, the gap between germline ends came to 8 bases. The clonotype comes from a woman aged 25-40 years in good health. The sequenced sample was blood. The chain carries TRBV29-1 and TRBJ2-1; D uncertain. CDR3 protein: CSVEGLSSYNEQFF. The CDR3 DNA reads TGCAGCGTTGAAGGACTCAGTTCCTACAATGAGCAGTTCTTC.